This T cell receptor (beta chain) was documented in a study of monozygotic twins with cystic fibrosis (dated by TCRdb to 2020 to 2022). Notes on the research overall: Barcoded libraries were prepared with about 15 PCR cycles from roughly 3 micrograms of fragmented DNA. To assess genetic influence on V and J gene usage, the study compared TCR beta repertoires within and across 16 monozygotic twin pairs with cystic fibrosis. The cohort comprised ten female and six male twin pairs aged roughly 2.0 to 36.4 years, median about 9.4 years, mostly children and adolescents. Twins were ranked among over a thousand cohort participants for weight-for-height and FEVPerc (FEV1 disease centile) on the day of blood sampling. Data for three of the twin pairs had previously been reported in another context. Study-wide conclusions, independent of this receptor: Nucleotide-identical clonotype sharing was significantly higher within monozygotic CF twin pairs than between unrelated CF individuals (P = 0.000026, Mann-Whitney). In 13 of 16 pairs, V gene usage most closely resembled the co-twin's, and the same held for J usage in 8 of 16 pairs, a pattern suggesting genetic constraints. Simpson clonality tended to be low (median roughly 0.0097), which suggests a naive-dominated repertoire, although clonality was higher in the most severely affected patients. Only a small cohort was studied, and no association of shared CDR3 numbers with age, concordance or disease severity was found.

V is reduced by 3 bases and J by 3 bases, leaving a spacing of 9 bases between them. The germline V gene encodes CDR1 MGHDK and CDR2 SYGVNS. The CDR3 runs 15 residues from the cysteine to the phenylalanine. The entry retains the CDR3 DNA only, 45 bases that are in frame from base 1. Following the manufacturer's instructions, TCR beta CDR3 regions were amplified by multiplex PCR with the immunoSEQ immune profiling system. An Illumina NextSeq system was used for sequencing. The authors' analysis ran thus. Sequence data were processed on the immunoSEQ Analyzer platform, and clonality was calculated as the square root of Simpson's index of productive rearrangements. Similarity in V and J usage was quantified by Jensen-Shannon distance, and CDR3 generation probabilities were calculated with OLGA. Shared CDR3 sequences were searched against the immuneACCESS database (August 2020) and VDJdb (December 2020). As stored in TCRdb, this immuneACCESS dataset retains in-frame rearrangements with V and J assigned. A fraction of the clones does not appear; measured against another copy, unresolved V genes explain less than half of the discrepancy, and the remainder lacks a known reason. From that table come the V and J calls and clone size; the DNA was used to work out D and trimming. The sample table contains 30,000 or so clones; only one count was recorded for just over 65% of them. The ten largest account for around 0.78% of the sample.

In the case of this clone: Its cognate antigen has yet to be identified. No base quality values were provided; no much bigger clone lies one nucleotide off.

The twin pairs came from the European Cystic Fibrosis Twin and Sibling Study Cohort, a cohort that recruited patients from roughly 160 CF clinics across 14 European countries. Zygosity and CFTR genotype were verified in-house, with zygosity tested by multiplex PCR of nine short tandem repeat loci. Peripheral blood was sampled from each twin, with clinical parameters recorded on the day of blood sampling. Phenol/chloroform extraction was used to isolate genomic DNA from peripheral blood cells, and the DNA was then kept in TE buffer at 4 degrees C. This TCR was sampled from a girl between 10 and 17 years old with cystic fibrosis. The chain employs TRBV25-1 and TRBJ2-6; the D region may be TRBD1 or TRBD2, each matching 6 bases equally. Sequencing was carried out using blood. CDR3 loop: CASSEGGGGANVLTF. The DNA reads as follows: TGTGCCAGCAGTGAGGGGGGCGGTGGGGCCAACGTCCTGACTTTC.